Below, 14 T cell receptor beta chains from the same sample are listed, as sequenced in a study of cytomegalovirus exposure and HLA in healthy donors. Generated by immunoSEQ multiplex PCR, the TCRdb table keeps only in-frame clones and is missing some. The table includes about 180,000 clones, roughly nine tenths detected once. Material for sequencing was PBMCs. These receptors were obtained from a man aged 18 to 29 in good health and CMV-seropositive.

The chain uses TRBV5-1 and TRBJ2-7; 7 nucleotides match TRBD1. The CDR3 is 14 residues long. The V segment lost 2 bases and the J segment 3 bases; nucleotides outside the gene matches: 5. Germline CDR1 is SGHRS and CDR2 is YFSETQ. CDR3 DNA: TGCGCCAGCAGCTTAGAAGGACAGGTCTACGAGCAGTACTTC. Protein sequence: CASSLEGQVYEQYF.

This chain joins TRBV10-3 and TRBJ2-7, with TRBD2 matching over 7 bases. The CDR3 covers 17 residues. Trimming removed 2 bases from V and 1 base from J; junction bases left unmatched: 11. The germline V gene encodes CDR1 ENHRY and CDR2 SYGVKD. For the CDR3, the DNA is TGTGCCATCAGTGAGGGAACGGAGGGGCGGGGGTCCTACGAGCAGTACTTC. It is translated as CAISEGTEGRGSYEQYF.

This clone was detected only once. The chain recombines TRBV29-1 with TRBJ2-3, with a weak D call TRBD2 (6 bases). V was clipped by 5 bases and J by 7 bases, with 10 bases between them. The CDR3 length is 11 residues. Germline values: CDR1 SQVTM, CDR2 ANQGSEA. DNA of the CDR3: TGCAGCGTTCTGGGGGGTAATACGCAGTATTTT. This encodes CSVLGGNTQYF.

This clone has a handful of counts. The chain links TRBV29-1 to TRBJ1-5, with D unresolved. V lost 4 bases to trimming and J lost 5 bases, with 9 bases between them. The CDR3 covers 12 residues. Germline assignment: CDR1 SQVTM and CDR2 ANQGSEA. The CDR3 DNA reads as TGCAGCGTTGGGGAGGGATATCAGCCCCAGCATTTT. This sequence encodes CSVGEGYQPQHF.

V is TRBV4-1 and J is TRBJ2-3; 8 bases are shared with TRBD2. The CDR3 has 17 residues. The V segment lost 1 base and the J segment 2 bases; nucleotides outside the gene matches: 8. CDR1 is MGHRA, CDR2 YSYEKL, per germline. CDR3 nucleotide sequence: TGCGCCAGCAGCCAAGTAAAGCGGGGGCTCATCACAGATACGCAGTATTTT. It codes for CASSQVKRGLITDTQYF.

The DNA for the CDR3 is TGCGCCAGCAGCCCCACAGGGGCCCTTGGGGCCAACGTCCTGACTTTC. It yields the protein CASSPTGALGANVLTF. V and J are TRBV5-1 and TRBJ2-6, with TRBD1 matching 7 bases. After removal of 4 bases from V and 3 bases from J, the junction contained 7 bases not matched to a gene. Germline V gene data show CDR1 as SGHRS and CDR2 as YFSETQ. This CDR3 comprises 16 residues.

CDR3 sequence reads: CATSPPGSYEQYF. CDR3 bases: TGTGCCACCAGCCCACCAGGCTCCTACGAGCAGTACTTC. V is TRBV15 and J is TRBJ2-7; D unclear. This CDR3 region has 13 residues. V dropped 5 bases and J dropped 0 bases, with 8 bases sitting between them. The germline V gene encodes CDR1 LNHNV and CDR2 YYDKDF (reference sequence).

The rearrangement joins TRBV6-5 to TRBJ2-2; possibly TRBD1 for D (6 bases). The CDR3 has 14 residues. Germline values: CDR1 MNHEY, CDR2 SVGAGI. V was cut by 4 bases and J by 8 bases, with 14 bases left in between. Here the CDR3 DNA reads TGTGCCAGCAGTTCCGGACAGAAGGCAGGGGAGCTGTTTTTT. Its translation: CASSSGQKAGELFF.

The genes are TRBV5-6 and TRBJ2-3, with TRBD2 as a possible D gene (6 bases). Per the germline V gene, CDR1 is SGHDT and CDR2 is YYEEEE. V was shortened by 3 bases and J by 5 bases, with 16 bases between the two germline ends. The CDR3 covers 15 residues. Written as DNA, the CDR3 is TGTGCCAGCAGCTCTCGGGCCTCGGGGGTAGATACGCAGTATTTT. Its translation is CASSSRASGVDTQYF.

The chain uses TRBV5-8 and TRBJ1-1; D gene ambiguous. The CDR3 length is 13 residues. CDR1 and CDR2 from the germline V gene are SGHTS and YDEGEE. Trimming stripped 2 bases from V and 1 base from J, with 6 bases between. The CDR3 reads CASSFTENTEAFF. The CDR3 DNA sequence: TGTGCCAGCAGCTTTACAGAGAACACTGAAGCTTTCTTT.

V usage is TRBV6-5 and J usage is TRBJ2-3; D gene uncertain. The CDR3 is 13 amino acids. The V gene's germline CDR1 is MNHEY and CDR2 SVGAGI. Trimming cost V 8 bases and J 6 bases, with 15 bases left between them. The CDR3 region is CASRIKESDTQYF. Here the CDR3 DNA reads TGTGCCAGCCGAATTAAGGAGTCCGATACGCAGTATTTT.

The gene calls are TRBV18 and TRBJ2-1, with a weak D call TRBD2 (7 bases). Trimming removed 6 bases at V and 8 bases at J, with 17 bases between. Germline CDR1 KGHSH, CDR2 LQKENI. The CDR3 length is 14 residues. The CDR3 DNA follows: TGTGCCAGCTCCCATACGGGGGGCGGTCATGAGCAGTTCTTC. Its protein product is CASSHTGGGHEQFF.

The table lists this clone with a few counts. The V gene is TRBV2, the J gene TRBJ1-2; D remains ambiguous. This CDR3 contains 12 residues. CDR1 SNHLY and CDR2 FYNNEI come from the germline V gene. Trimming stripped 4 bases from V and 2 bases from J, with 5 bases between. The CDR3 DNA is TGTGCCAGCAGTGGGCCCAACTATGGCTACACCTTC. Translating gives CASSGPNYGYTF.

The V and J genes are TRBV15 and TRBJ2-2, with a weak D call TRBD1 (5 bases). This CDR3 comprises 17 residues. Germline-derived CDR1 and CDR2 are LNHNV and YYDKDF (reference sequence). V lost 7 bases to trimming and J lost 4 bases, with 22 bases between them. The CDR3 region is CATTSLFVGAATGELFF. CDR3 DNA: TGTGCCACCACGAGCTTATTTGTAGGGGCAGCCACCGGGGAGCTGTTTTTT.